This T cell receptor (beta chain) came from a study of regulatory T cells in long-lasting Graves disease. Indicated time point: newly diagnosed GD, antithyroid drugs for less than 3 months. There was RNA extracted from PBMCs, and the TCR library was made from it. This clonotype was seen repeatedly, ten times or more. The antigen remains unidentified. Regarding the study as a whole: With persistent disease, TRBV28, TRBJ1-2 and TRBJ2-5 were the favored segments.

Researchers made TCR beta libraries by using iRepertoire HTBI primers and running Arm-PCR on CDR3 regions. One entry per CDR3 protein results from TCRdb running MiXCR on the multiplex PCR reads. The sample contains 350,000 to 500,000 distinct CDR3 sequences, roughly 17% of which appear only once. This CDR3 contains 15 residues. With V trimmed by 3 bases and J by 5 bases, 3 bases remained unmatched. Germline V CDR1 and CDR2: MDHEN, SYDVKM. The data were also submitted as part of a second study, on T cells in Graves' hyperthyroidism and ophthalmopathy. That study adds: Researchers report that a 13 V-J model separated ophthalmopathy from stable hyperthyroidism.

This clonotype was obtained from a woman aged 25 to 39 with Graves disease. The material was peripheral blood mononuclear cells (PBMCs), obtained at new diagnosis, from a patient treated with antithyroid drugs. This sequence joins TRBV28 and TRBJ2-7; 14 bases align to TRBD2. The CDR3 sequence: CASSFRLAGGDEQYF. CDR3 nucleotide sequence: TGTGCCAGCAGTTTCCGACTAGCGGGAGGGGACGAGCAGTACTTC.